This TCR beta chain was obtained from a study of blood T cell repertoires in COVID-19. For the study at large: Donors in the United States, Italy and Spain gave samples during acute or convalescent COVID-19. PBMCs, B-cell-depleted T cells, or T cells provided the cDNA or gDNA that made up the material.

How the authors handled the data: Estimated nucleated cell counts came from reference gene primer amplification. Sequencing used immunoSEQ multiplex PCR; TCRdb keeps in-frame clones, though not all of them. V and J calls and clone size are those listed in that table; D and trimming were worked out from the DNA. The profile shows around 160,000 clones, approximately 87% of them singletons. Followed over time, Seattle patients had been enrolled while infection was active. V was cut by 3 bases and J by 1 base, with 10 bases left in between. The CDR3 has 15 amino acids. The V gene's germline CDR1 is MNHNS and CDR2 SASEGT.

The TCR sequence derives from an older woman with COVID-19, enrolled during active disease. The genes are TRBV6-1 and TRBJ2-4; D possibly corresponds to TRBD2 (6 bases). Sequencing was performed on peripheral blood. The DNA of the CDR3 is TGTGCCAGCAGTGATGTTGCGGGGGCCAAAAACATTCAGTACTTC. This sequence encodes CASSDVAGAKNIQYF.